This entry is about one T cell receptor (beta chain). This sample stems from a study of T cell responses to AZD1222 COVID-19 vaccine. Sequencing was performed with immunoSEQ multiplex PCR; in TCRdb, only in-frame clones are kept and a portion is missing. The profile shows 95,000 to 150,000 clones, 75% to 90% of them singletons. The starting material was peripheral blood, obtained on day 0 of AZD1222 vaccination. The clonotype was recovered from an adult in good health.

The chain's CDR3 is CAREGKNTEAFF. In DNA form, the CDR3 reads TGTGCGAGGGAAGGGAAGAACACTGAAGCTTTCTTT. The gene calls are TRBV21-1 and TRBJ1-1. TRBV21-1 counts as a pseudogene. This CDR3 contains 12 residues.